This T cell receptor (beta chain) was captured by sequencing in a study of shared clonotypes between healthy human individuals. Study details: Plates per donor: three CD4 naive, three CD4 memory, two CD8 naive, one CD8 memory. Study-wide results and limits: Among the subsets, naive ones generally showed larger estimated richness than memory ones.

At a deep level, the assay was run. Data came from immunoSEQ multiplex PCR; TCRdb stores just in-frame clones and leaves some out. The sample has about 1.5 million clones, about 96% seen once. In the case of this clone: The target antigen is unknown.

Germline assignment: CDR1 SGHAT and CDR2 FQNNGV. The CDR3 is 15 residues long. V shed 3 bases and J shed 0 bases, with 10 bases lying between them. The sequenced material came from naive CD4+ T cells sorted from blood. Documented subset: CD45RA+ positively selected. The TCR was taken from a man in his thirties or forties in good health. V is TRBV11-2 and J is TRBJ2-3, with TRBD1 as a possible D gene (6 bases). CDR3 nucleotides: TGTGCCAGCAGCTTCTCGGGACAAAGCACAGATACGCAGTATTTT. Translating gives CASSFSGQSTDTQYF.